These T cell receptor beta chains were read from a single sample in a study of T-cell reconstitution after alpha-beta-depleted transplantation in children. In TCRdb, the PCR reads were re-called with MiXCR into one record per CDR3 protein. The top ten clones hold roughly 13% of a sample with about 580,000 distinct CDR3 sequences, 20% to 25% of them seen once. Sequencing was performed on PBMCs, mostly from graft donor cells, taken 360 days after TCRalphabeta/CD19-depleted stem cell transplant. The receptor set was obtained from a boy under three years old who had a stem cell transplant for acute myeloid leukemia, so the T cells may come from the graft donor. CDR3s include the opening cysteine and the closing phenylalanine or tryptophan. D genes are given only for firm matches. Expanded clones get a size class; other rows say once, few or many, or leave the size out.

d_gene: .; j_gene: TRBJ2-4; v_gene: TRBV11-2; abundance: .; CDR3nt: TGTGCCAGCAGCTCGAACGACAGACTCGCAAACATTCAGTACTTC; CDR3aa: CASSSNDRLANIQYF
d_gene: TRBD1; j_gene: TRBJ2-7; v_gene: TRBV7-2; abundance: medium-sized; CDR3nt: TGTGCCAGCAGCTTATGGCAGGGGGACTACGAGCAGTACTTC; CDR3aa: CASSLWQGDYEQYF
d_gene: TRBD2; j_gene: TRBJ2-3; v_gene: TRBV5-1; abundance: many; CDR3nt: TGTGCCAGCAGCTTCAGGACTAGCGGGGGAACAGATACGCAGTATTTT; CDR3aa: CASSFRTSGGTDTQYF
d_gene: TRBD1; j_gene: TRBJ2-7; v_gene: TRBV4-3; abundance: few; CDR3nt: TGCGCCAGCAGCCTACCGGGACAGGGGGCTTTCGAGCAGTACTTC; CDR3aa: CASSLPGQGAFEQYF
d_gene: .; j_gene: TRBJ2-5; v_gene: TRBV29-1; abundance: many; CDR3nt: TGCAGCGTCGAAGGTGGTGTGCAAGAGACCCAGTACTTC; CDR3aa: CSVEGGVQETQYF
d_gene: .; j_gene: TRBJ2-3; v_gene: TRBV20-1; abundance: .; CDR3nt: TGCAGTGCTAGAGATAGTTTCGTAGGACGTTGGGCAGATACGCAGTATTTT; CDR3aa: CSARDSFVGRWADTQYF
d_gene: .; j_gene: TRBJ1-3; v_gene: TRBV20-1; abundance: many; CDR3nt: TGCAGTGCTAGAATGACAGCTGGAAACACCATATATTTT; CDR3aa: CSARMTAGNTIYF
d_gene: .; j_gene: TRBJ1-1; v_gene: TRBV6-6; abundance: many; CDR3nt: TGTGCCAGCAGTGTACAGGGGAACACTGAAGCTTTCTTT; CDR3aa: CASSVQGNTEAFF
d_gene: .; j_gene: TRBJ2-1; v_gene: TRBV4-3; abundance: few; CDR3nt: TGCGCCAGCAGCCAACGCATCCAAGCGTTTTCCGACAATGAGCAGTTCTTC; CDR3aa: CASSQRIQAFSDNEQFF
d_gene: .; j_gene: TRBJ2-2; v_gene: TRBV6-1; abundance: many; CDR3nt: TGTGCCAGCAGCCTAGACCATACCGGGGAGCTGTTTTTT; CDR3aa: CASSLDHTGELFF
d_gene: .; j_gene: TRBJ2-5; v_gene: TRBV28; abundance: many; CDR3nt: TGTGCCAGCATTCGTTGGGGGGGCGGAGGACAAGAGACCCAGTACTTC; CDR3aa: CASIRWGGGGQETQYF